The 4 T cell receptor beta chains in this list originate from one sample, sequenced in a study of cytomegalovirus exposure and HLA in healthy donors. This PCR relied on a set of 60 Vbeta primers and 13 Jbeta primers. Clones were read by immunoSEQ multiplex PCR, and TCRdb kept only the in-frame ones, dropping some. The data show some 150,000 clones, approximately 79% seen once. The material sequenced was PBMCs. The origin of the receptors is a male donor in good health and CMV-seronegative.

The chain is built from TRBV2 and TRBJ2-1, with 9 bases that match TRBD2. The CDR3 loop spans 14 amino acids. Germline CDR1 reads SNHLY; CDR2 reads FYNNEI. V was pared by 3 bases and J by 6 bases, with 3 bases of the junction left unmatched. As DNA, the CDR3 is TGTGCCAGCAGTGAGCTAGCGGGACCCAATGAGCAGTTCTTC. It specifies CASSELAGPNEQFF.

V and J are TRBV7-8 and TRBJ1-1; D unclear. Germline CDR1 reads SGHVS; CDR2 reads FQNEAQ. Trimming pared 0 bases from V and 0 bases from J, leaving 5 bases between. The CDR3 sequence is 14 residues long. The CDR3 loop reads CASSLAHLNTEAFF. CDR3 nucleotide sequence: TGTGCCAGCAGCTTAGCTCACTTGAACACTGAAGCTTTCTTT.

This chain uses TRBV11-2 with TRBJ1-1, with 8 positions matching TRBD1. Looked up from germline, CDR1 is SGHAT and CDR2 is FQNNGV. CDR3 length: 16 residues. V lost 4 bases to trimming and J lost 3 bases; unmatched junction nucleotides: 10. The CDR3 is CASSWGTGFLDTEAFF. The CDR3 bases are TGTGCCAGCAGCTGGGGGACAGGATTTTTGGACACTGAAGCTTTCTTT.

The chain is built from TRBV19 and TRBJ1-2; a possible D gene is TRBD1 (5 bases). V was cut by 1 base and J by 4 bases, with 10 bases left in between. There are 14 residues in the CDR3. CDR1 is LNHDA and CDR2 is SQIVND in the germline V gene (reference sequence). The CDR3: CASSIGFGAYGYTF. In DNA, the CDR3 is TGTGCCAGTAGTATAGGTTTTGGGGCCTATGGCTACACCTTC.